These T cell receptor beta chains were read from a single sample in a study of CD8 T cells in ankylosing spondylitis. TCRdb re-derived calls from the 5' RACE reads in MiXCR, one entry per CDR3 protein. The repertoire holds under 300,000 distinct CDR3 sequences, with approximately 11% as singletons. The source material was blood, either unsorted or a sorted T cell fraction (not recorded which). The receptors here all came from a male donor with ankylosing spondylitis or in good health (not recorded which). Each CDR3 is given with its conserved first and last residue. The order of the fields is clone size, V gene, J gene, D gene, CDR3 DNA, CDR3 protein. D genes are given only for firm matches. Part of the rows lack a size; the others show once, few, many or a class for expanded clones.

>-|TRBV12-3/TRBV12-4|TRBJ2-6|-
TGTGCCAGCAGCGCTCCGGACTCTGGGGCCAACGTCCTGACTTTC
CASSAPDSGANVLTF
>many|TRBV20-1|TRBJ1-1|-
TGCAGTGCTACCTCCTCCGGGGACACTAAAGCTTTCTTT
CSATSSGDTKAFF
>few|TRBV3-1|TRBJ2-5|TRBD2
TGTGCCAGCAGCCCCGGGACTAGCGGCGACTTGAATATCCAAGAGACCCAGTACTTC
CASSPGTSGDLNIQETQYF
>many|TRBV12-3/TRBV12-4|TRBJ2-1|-
TGTGCCAGCAGCCTAGTATGGGCTTGGAATGAGCAGTTCTTC
CASSLVWAWNEQFF
>many|TRBV20-1|TRBJ2-2|-
TGCAGTGCATATAGAAAGTCGAACACCGGGGAGCTGTTTTTT
CSAYRKSNTGELFF
>many|TRBV6-1|TRBJ2-2|-
TGTGCCAGCAGCGGTTTGGCAGGGGGGACCGGGGAGCTGTTTTTT
CASSGLAGGTGELFF
>-|TRBV12-3/TRBV12-4|TRBJ2-1|TRBD2
TGTGCCAGCACCCAGGTGGTTGAGACTAGCGGGAGGTTGGCCTACAATGAGCAGTTCTTC
CASTQVVETSGRLAYNEQFF
>many|TRBV4-1|TRBJ1-2|-
TGCGCCAGCAGCCCACACTTTGACAGGCTGGGAGAAGCTAACTATGGCTACACCTTC
CASSPHFDRLGEANYGYTF
>few|TRBV28|TRBJ2-5|-
TGTGCCAGCAGTTTAGGTCGTGGGATGAGTGGGGAGACCCAGTACTTC
CASSLGRGMSGETQYF
>many|TRBV11-2|TRBJ2-2|-
TGTGCCAGCCGACCCTCCATAGGCGGGGAGCTGTTTTTT
CASRPSIGGELFF
>many|TRBV5-1|TRBJ2-5|-
TGCGCCAGCAGATCCCCCTCGGGGGGCTCTGAGACCCAGTACTTC
CASRSPSGGSETQYF
>many|TRBV19|TRBJ1-3|-
TGTGCCAGTACTCCGGGACGTAGCTCTGGAAACACCATATATTTT
CASTPGRSSGNTIYF
>-|TRBV20-1|TRBJ2-3|-
TGCAGTGCTATGGGGGGAGGCACAGATACGCAGTATTTT
CSAMGGGTDTQYF
>many|TRBV7-9|TRBJ1-3|-
TGTGCCAGCAGCTATGGGGGTGGAAACACCATATATTTT
CASSYGGGNTIYF
>medium-sized|TRBV5-1|TRBJ2-7|-
TGCGCCAGCAGCCCCCGGGGGTCCCGCTACGAGCAGTACTTC
CASSPRGSRYEQYF
>few|TRBV7-9|TRBJ1-2|-
TGTGCCAGCAGCTTAGCCACAGCATCTGCTGGCTACACCTTT
CASSLATASAGYTF
>many|TRBV12-3/TRBV12-4|TRBJ1-1|-
TGTGCCAGCAGTTTAAAACGGAGGGTTCCCATGAACACTGAAGCTTTCTTT
CASSLKRRVPMNTEAFF
>-|TRBV20-1|TRBJ2-4|-
TGCAGTGCAAAGAAGGCTGCGCTAGCCAAAAACATTCAGTACTTC
CSAKKAALAKNIQYF
>many|TRBV12-3/TRBV12-4|TRBJ1-4|-
TGTGCCAGCAGTTTAGCGGGAGGCGGCTATGAAAAACTGTTTTTT
CASSLAGGGYEKLFF
>few|TRBV5-1|TRBJ2-1|TRBD2
TGCGCCAGCTCAGTAGCGGGGGGAGCCTCCTACAATGAGCAGTTCTTC
CASSVAGGASYNEQFF
>many|TRBV7-6|TRBJ2-3|TRBD2
TGTGCCAGCAGCTTACCGACTAGCGGAGGCACAGATACGCAGTATTTT
CASSLPTSGGTDTQYF
>many|TRBV24-1|TRBJ1-2|-
TGTGCCACCAGTGATCCACAGGGTCCCTATGGCTACACCTTC
CATSDPQGPYGYTF
>many|TRBV20-1|TRBJ2-1|-
TGCAGTGCTAGACCCTCGACAGCTAGCTCCTACAATGAGCAGTTCTTC
CSARPSTASSYNEQFF